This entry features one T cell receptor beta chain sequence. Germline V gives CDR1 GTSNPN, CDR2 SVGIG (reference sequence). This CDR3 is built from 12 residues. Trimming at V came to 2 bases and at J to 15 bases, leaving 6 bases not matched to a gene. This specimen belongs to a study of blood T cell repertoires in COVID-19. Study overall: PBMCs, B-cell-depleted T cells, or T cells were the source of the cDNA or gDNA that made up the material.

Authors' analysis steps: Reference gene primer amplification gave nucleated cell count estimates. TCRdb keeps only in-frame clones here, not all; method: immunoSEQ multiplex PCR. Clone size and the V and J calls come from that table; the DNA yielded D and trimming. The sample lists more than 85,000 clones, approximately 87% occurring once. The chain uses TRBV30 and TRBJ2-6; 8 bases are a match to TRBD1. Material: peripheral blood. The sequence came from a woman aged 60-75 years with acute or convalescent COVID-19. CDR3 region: CAWSQGAPALTF. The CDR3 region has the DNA TGTGCCTGGAGTCAGGGGGCGCCGGCCCTGACTTTC.